The clone carrying this TCR beta chain was seen a few times. This sample is part of a study of CD8 T cells in ankylosing spondylitis. The CDR3 length is 16 residues. Germline values: CDR1 SGHRS, CDR2 YFSETQ. Trimming took 2 bases from V and 4 from J; bases not matched to a gene: 2. TCRdb reanalysed the 5' RACE reads using MiXCR and keeps one entry per CDR3 protein. The sample lists 150,000 or so distinct CDR3 sequences; around 32% were seen once. This TCR was recovered from a male donor with ankylosing spondylitis. The specimen was synovial fluid, either unsorted or a sorted T cell fraction (not recorded which). The gene calls are TRBV5-1 and TRBJ2-2; 13 bases agree with TRBD2. The CDR3 DNA reads as TGCGCCAGCAGCTTTACTAGCGGGAGGGCCACCGGGGAGCTGTTTTTT. It encodes CASSFTSGRATGELFF.